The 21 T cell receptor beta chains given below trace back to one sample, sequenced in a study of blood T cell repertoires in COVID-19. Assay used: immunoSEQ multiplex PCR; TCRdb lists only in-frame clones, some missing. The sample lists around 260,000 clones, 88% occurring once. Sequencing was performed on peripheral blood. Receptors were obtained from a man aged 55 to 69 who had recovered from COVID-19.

CDR3 sequence reads: CASSLGQGLSYEQYF. The CDR3 DNA reads as TGTGCCAGTAGTTTGGGACAGGGGCTCTCCTACGAGCAGTACTTC. This chain links TRBV19 with TRBJ2-7; 10 bases fit TRBD1. CDR3 length equals 15 residues. Germline V CDR1 and CDR2: LNHDA, SQIVND (reference sequence). Trimming removed 5 bases from V and 0 bases from J; junction bases left unmatched: 4. Drawing the rest from reference TRBV19 and TRBJ2-7, the complete variable domain is DGGITQSPKYLFRKEGQNVTLSCEQNLNHDAMYWYRQDPGQGLRLIYYSQIVNDFQKGDIAEGYSVSREKKESFPLTVTSAQKNPTAFYLCASSLGQGLSYEQYFGPGTRLTVT.

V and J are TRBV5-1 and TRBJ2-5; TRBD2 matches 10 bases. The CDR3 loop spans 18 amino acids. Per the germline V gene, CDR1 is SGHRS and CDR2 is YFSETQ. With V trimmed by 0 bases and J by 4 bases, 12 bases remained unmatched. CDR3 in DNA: TGCGCCAGCAGCTTGGCCGTGCTAGCGGGGGCCTCGGGAGAGACCCAGTACTTC. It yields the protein CASSLAVLAGASGETQYF.

CDR3 in DNA: TGTGCGTGGGGACAGGGCCTCTCCTACGAGCAGTACTTC. Amino acids: CAWGQGLSYEQYF. V is TRBV30 and J is TRBJ2-7; TRBD1 matches at 9 bases. CDR1 GTSNPN and CDR2 SVGIG come from the germline V gene (reference sequence). The CDR3 is 13 residues long.

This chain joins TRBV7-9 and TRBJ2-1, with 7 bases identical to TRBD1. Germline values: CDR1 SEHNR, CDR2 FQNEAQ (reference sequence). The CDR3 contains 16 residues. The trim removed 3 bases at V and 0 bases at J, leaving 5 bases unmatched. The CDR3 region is CASSLGQPSSYNEQFF. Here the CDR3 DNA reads TGTGCCAGCAGCTTGGGACAGCCGAGCTCCTACAATGAGCAGTTCTTC.

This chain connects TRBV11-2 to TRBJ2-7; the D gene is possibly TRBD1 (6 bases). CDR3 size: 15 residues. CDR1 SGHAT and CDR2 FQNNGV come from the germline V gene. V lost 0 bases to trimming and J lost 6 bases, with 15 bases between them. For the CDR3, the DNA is TGTGCCAGCAGCTTAGAACGGGCACAGGGTGGCGAGCAGTACTTC. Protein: CASSLERAQGGEQYF.

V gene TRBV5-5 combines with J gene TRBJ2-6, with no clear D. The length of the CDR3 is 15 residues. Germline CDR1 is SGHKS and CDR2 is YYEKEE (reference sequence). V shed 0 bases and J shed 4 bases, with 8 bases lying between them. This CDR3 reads CASSLGDSGANVLTF. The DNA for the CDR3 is TGTGCCAGCAGCTTGGGAGATTCCGGGGCCAACGTCCTGACTTTC.

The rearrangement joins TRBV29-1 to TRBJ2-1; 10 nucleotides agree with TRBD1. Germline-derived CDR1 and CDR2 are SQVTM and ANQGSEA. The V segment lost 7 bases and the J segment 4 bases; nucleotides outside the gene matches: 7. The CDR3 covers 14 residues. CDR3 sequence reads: CSAGRQGAYNEQFF. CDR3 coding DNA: TGCAGCGCTGGCCGACAGGGGGCTTACAATGAGCAGTTCTTC.

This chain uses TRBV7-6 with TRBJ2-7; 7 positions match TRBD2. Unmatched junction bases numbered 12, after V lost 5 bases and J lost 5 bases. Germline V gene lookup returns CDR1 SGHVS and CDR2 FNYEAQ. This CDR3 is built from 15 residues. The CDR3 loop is CASSPSGAGLHEQYF. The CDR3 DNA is TGTGCCAGCAGCCCCAGCGGGGCAGGGTTGCACGAGCAGTACTTC.

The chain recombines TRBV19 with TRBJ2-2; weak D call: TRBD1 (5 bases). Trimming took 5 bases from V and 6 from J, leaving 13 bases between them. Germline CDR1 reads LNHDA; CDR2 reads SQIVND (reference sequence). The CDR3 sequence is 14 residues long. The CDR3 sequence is CASSSGNRAGELFF. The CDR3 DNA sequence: TGTGCCAGTAGTTCAGGGAATAGGGCCGGGGAGCTGTTTTTT.

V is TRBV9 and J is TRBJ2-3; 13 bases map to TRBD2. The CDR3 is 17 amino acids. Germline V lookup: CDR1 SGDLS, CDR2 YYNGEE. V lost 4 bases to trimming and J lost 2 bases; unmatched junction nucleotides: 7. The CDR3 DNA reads TGTGCCAGCAGCATGTCGGGACTAGCGGGAACCACAGATACGCAGTATTTT. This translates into CASSMSGLAGTTDTQYF.

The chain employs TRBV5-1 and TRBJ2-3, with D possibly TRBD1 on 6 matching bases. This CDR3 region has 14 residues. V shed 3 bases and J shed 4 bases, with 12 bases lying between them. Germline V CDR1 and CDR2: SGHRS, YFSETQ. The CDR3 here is CASSSDRYSDTQYF. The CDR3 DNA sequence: TGCGCCAGCAGCTCCGACAGGTATTCAGATACGCAGTATTTT.

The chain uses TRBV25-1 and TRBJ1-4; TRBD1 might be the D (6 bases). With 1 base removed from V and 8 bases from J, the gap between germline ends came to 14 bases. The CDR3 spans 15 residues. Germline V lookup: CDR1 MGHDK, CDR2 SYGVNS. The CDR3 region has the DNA TGTGCCAGCAGTGAATTGGGGGGGCCAGGAGAAAAACTGTTTTTT. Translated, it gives CASSELGGPGEKLFF.

The DNA for the CDR3 is TGTGCCAGCAGCCAAGGGTTCGGGACAGGGGGCACAGATACGCAGTATTTT. Its translation: CASSQGFGTGGTDTQYF. This rearrangement joins TRBV4-2 to TRBJ2-3, with 10 bases fitting TRBD1. The CDR3 length is 17 residues. V was clipped by 1 base and J by 1 base; unmatched bases: 5. CDR1 is LGHNA, CDR2 YNFKEQ, per germline.

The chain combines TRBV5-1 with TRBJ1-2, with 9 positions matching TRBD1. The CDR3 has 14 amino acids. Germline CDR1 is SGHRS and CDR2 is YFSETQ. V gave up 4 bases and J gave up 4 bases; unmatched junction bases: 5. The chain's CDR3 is CASSIGTGTYGYTF. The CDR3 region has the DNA TGCGCCAGCAGCATAGGGACAGGGACCTATGGCTACACCTTC.

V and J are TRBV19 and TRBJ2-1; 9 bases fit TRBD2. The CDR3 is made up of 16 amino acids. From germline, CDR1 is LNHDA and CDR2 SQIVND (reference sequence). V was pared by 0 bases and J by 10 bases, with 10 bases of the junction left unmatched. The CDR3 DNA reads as TGTGCCAGTAGTATAGAGCGGGGGGGCCGGTCCCGAGAGCAGTTCTTC. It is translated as CASSIERGGRSREQFF.

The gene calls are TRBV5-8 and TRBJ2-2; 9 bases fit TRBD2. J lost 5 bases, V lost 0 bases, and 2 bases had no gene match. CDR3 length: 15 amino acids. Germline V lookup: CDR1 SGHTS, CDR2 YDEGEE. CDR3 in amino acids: CASSLDLAGTGELFF. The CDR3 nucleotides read TGTGCCAGCAGCTTGGATCTAGCGGGGACCGGGGAGCTGTTTTTT.

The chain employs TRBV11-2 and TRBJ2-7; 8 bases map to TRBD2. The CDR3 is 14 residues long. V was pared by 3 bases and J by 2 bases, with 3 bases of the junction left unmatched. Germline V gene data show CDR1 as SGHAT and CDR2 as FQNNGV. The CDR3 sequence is CASSFGGAPYEQYF. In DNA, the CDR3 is TGTGCCAGCAGCTTCGGGGGGGCCCCCTACGAGCAGTACTTC.

CDR3 in DNA: TGTGCCAGTAGCAGAGCGGGAAGAGAGACCCAGTACTTC. Its translation is CASSRAGRETQYF. The rearrangement links TRBV19 to TRBJ2-5; 7 bases map to TRBD2. Germline CDR1 LNHDA, CDR2 SQIVND (reference sequence). This CDR3 has 13 amino acids. After removal of 6 bases from V and 4 bases from J, the junction contained 5 bases not matched to a gene. Full variable domain (rest looked up from reference TRBV19 and TRBJ2-5): DGGITQSPKYLFRKEGQNVTLSCEQNLNHDAMYWYRQDPGQGLRLIYYSQIVNDFQKGDIAEGYSVSREKKESFPLTVTSAQKNPTAFYLCASSRAGRETQYFGPGTRLLVL.

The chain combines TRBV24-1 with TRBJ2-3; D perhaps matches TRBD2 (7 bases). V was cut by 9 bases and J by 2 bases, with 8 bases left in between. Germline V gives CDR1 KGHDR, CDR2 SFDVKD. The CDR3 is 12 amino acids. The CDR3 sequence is CATRGATDTQYF. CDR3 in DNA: TGTGCCACCCGGGGGGCCACAGATACGCAGTATTTT.

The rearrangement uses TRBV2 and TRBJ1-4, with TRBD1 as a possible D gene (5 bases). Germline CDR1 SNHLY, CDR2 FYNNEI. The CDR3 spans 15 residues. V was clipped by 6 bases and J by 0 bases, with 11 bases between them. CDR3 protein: CASSQGIATNEKLFF. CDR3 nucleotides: TGTGCCAGCAGCCAGGGAATTGCAACTAATGAAAAACTGTTTTTT.

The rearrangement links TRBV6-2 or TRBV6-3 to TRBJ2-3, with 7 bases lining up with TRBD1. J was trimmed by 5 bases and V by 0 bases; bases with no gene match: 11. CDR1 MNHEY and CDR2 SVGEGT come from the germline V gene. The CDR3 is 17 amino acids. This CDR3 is CASSYSTRTGVRDTQYF. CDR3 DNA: TGTGCCAGCAGTTACTCGACGAGGACAGGAGTCAGAGATACGCAGTATTTT.